Below, 6 T cell receptor beta chains from the same sample are listed, as sequenced in a study of T cells after yellow fever vaccination. TCRdb called the 5' RACE reads again in MiXCR, with one record for every CDR3 protein. Of more than 300,000 distinct CDR3 sequences in the sample, approximately 12% were seen once. The material was CD4+ T cells sorted from PBMCs, obtained 45 days after the yellow fever booster vaccination. The receptors originated from a man aged 18-30 years who received the YFV17D yellow fever vaccine.

This chain joins TRBV7-3 and TRBJ2-2, with D perhaps matching TRBD2 (7 bases). CDR1 and CDR2 from the germline V gene are SGHTA and FQGTGA. Trimming took off 5 bases at V and 5 bases at J, with 18 bases between the two ends. CDR3 length equals 16 residues. CDR3 residues: CASSPGSGGQTGELFF. The CDR3 nucleotides are TGTGCCAGCAGCCCTGGCTCGGGGGGCCAAACCGGGGAGCTGTTTTTT.

This clonotype was seen a handful of times. The chain carries TRBV5-1 and TRBJ2-7; D is unresolved. CDR1 and CDR2 (germline): SGHRS, YFSETQ. V lost 0 bases to trimming and J lost 6 bases, with 10 bases between them. The CDR3 spans 13 residues. CDR3 residues: CASSLGQNTEQYF. The CDR3 DNA reads TGCGCCAGCAGCTTGGGACAAAATACCGAGCAGTACTTC.

V gene TRBV7-2 combines with J gene TRBJ2-5, with a tentative D call TRBD1 (6 bases). Looked up from germline, CDR1 is SGHTA and CDR2 is FQGNSA. Trimming removed 8 bases at V and 3 bases at J, with 16 bases between. CDR3 length: 14 amino acids. As DNA, the CDR3 is TGTGCCAGCGCCCCCGGACAGTCAAAAGAGACCCAGTACTTC. Residues: CASAPGQSKETQYF.

This clonotype was observed at least ten times. The rearrangement links TRBV21-1 to TRBJ1-6. TRBV21-1 is termed a pseudogene. CDR3 length equals 14 residues. DNA of the CDR3: TGTGCCAGCAGCCGTCGGAGGGGCAATTCACCCCTCCACTTT. This codes for CASSRRRGNSPLHF.

This clonotype was seen ten or more times. The V gene is TRBV7-6, the J gene TRBJ2-5, with D unresolved. Trimming stripped 5 bases from V and 5 bases from J, with 9 bases between. Germline V gene sequence: CDR1 SGHVS, CDR2 FNYEAQ. The CDR3 runs to 12 residues. For the CDR3, the DNA is TGTGCCAGCAGCCGTAGCCGCGAGACCCAGTACTTC. Translating it yields CASSRSRETQYF.

CDR3 protein: CASSPGGDSYEQYV. As DNA, the CDR3 is TGCGCCAGCAGCCCCGGGGGGGATAGCTACGAGCAGTACGTC. The chain is built from TRBV4-1 and TRBJ2-7; 8 nucleotides match TRBD2. The trim removed 4 bases at V and 3 bases at J, leaving 5 bases unmatched. CDR1 is MGHRA, CDR2 YSYEKL, per germline. The CDR3 is made up of 14 amino acids.